This T cell receptor (beta chain) was recorded in a study of blood T cells in healthy people across ages. The V gene's germline CDR1 is SNHLY and CDR2 FYNNEI. Trimming took 3 bases from V and 3 from J, leaving 14 bases between them. The CDR3 runs 15 residues. Aged roughly 6 to 90, donors were systemically healthy Caucasians from Russia. Next came a second PCR, run for about 6 to 11 cycles, which used a sample-barcoded 5' primer along with a J-beta primer mix. In TCRdb, the 5' RACE reads were re-called with MiXCR into one record per CDR3 protein. The sample consists of 780,000 or so distinct CDR3 sequences, approximately 53% of them appearing once.

This chain uses TRBV2 with TRBJ1-2, with TRBD1 as a possible D gene (6 bases). The receptor's source is a man between 40 and 49 years old in good health. Material for sequencing was blood. CDR3 sequence reads: CASSDPGAGDYGYTF. CDR3 nucleotide sequence: TGTGCCAGCAGTGATCCAGGGGCAGGAGACTATGGCTACACCTTC.